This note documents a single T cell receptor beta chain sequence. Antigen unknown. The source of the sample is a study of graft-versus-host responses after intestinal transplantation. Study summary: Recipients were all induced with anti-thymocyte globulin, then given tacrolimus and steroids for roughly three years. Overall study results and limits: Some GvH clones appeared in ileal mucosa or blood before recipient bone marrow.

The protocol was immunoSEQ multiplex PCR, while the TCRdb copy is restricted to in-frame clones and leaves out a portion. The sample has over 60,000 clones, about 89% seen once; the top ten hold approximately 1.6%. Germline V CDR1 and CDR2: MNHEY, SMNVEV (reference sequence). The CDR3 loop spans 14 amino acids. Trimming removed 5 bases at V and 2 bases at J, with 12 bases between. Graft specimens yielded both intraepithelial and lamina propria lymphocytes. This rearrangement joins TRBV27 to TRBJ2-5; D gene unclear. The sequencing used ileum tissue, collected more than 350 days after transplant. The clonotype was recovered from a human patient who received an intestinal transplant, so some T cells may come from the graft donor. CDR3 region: CASSPYSTQETQYF. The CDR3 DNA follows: TGTGCCAGCAGTCCTTACTCGACTCAAGAGACCCAGTACTTC.